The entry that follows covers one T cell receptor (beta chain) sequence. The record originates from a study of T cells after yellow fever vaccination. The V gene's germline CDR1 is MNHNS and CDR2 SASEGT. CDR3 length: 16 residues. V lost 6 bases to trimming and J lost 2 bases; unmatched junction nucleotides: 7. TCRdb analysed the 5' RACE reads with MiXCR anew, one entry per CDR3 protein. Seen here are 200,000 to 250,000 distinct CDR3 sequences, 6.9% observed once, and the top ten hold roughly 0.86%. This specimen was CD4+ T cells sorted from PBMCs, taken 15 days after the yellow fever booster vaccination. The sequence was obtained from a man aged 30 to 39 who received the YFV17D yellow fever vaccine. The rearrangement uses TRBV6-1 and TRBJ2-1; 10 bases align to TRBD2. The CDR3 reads CASSPDLAGAYNEQFF. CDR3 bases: TGTGCCAGCAGCCCTGACCTAGCGGGAGCCTACAATGAGCAGTTCTTC.